This is a list of T cell receptor beta chains from one sample in a study of T cells in Graves' hyperthyroidism and ophthalmopathy. TCRdb analysed the multiplex PCR reads with MiXCR anew, one entry per CDR3 protein. This sample has fewer than 750,000 distinct CDR3 sequences, with about 43% found just once. The sample comprised peripheral blood or thyroid tissue (not recorded which). Source of these receptors: a young woman with Graves' hyperthyroidism. The CDR3 runs from the conserved cysteine through the conserved F or W. Fields, in order: D gene, clone size, V gene, J gene, CDR3 DNA, CDR3 protein. A D gene is named only where the DNA matches it firmly. Clone size is stated in some rows and not others, as once, few, many or a class when expanded.

TRBD2	once	TRBV7-9	TRBJ2-1	TGTGCCAGCAGCTCGGGTCTAGCGGGATATGAGCAGTTCTTC	CASSSGLAGYEQFF
TRBD2	NA	TRBV20-1	TRBJ2-7	TGCAGTGCTAACCTAGCGGGAGAGCAGTACTTC	CSANLAGEQYF
TRBD1	many	TRBV7-2	TRBJ1-3	TGTGCCAGCAGACACACCGGGACAGAAGGAAACACCATATATTTT	CASRHTGTEGNTIYF
NA	NA	TRBV6-6	TRBJ2-7	TGTGCCAGCCTTAAGCCCGGGTACGAGCAGTACTTC	CASLKPGYEQYF
NA	many	TRBV19	TRBJ2-5	TGTGCCAGTAGTCGGCAGGGAGAAGAGACCCAGTACTTC	CASSRQGEETQYF
TRBD2	once	TRBV11-2	TRBJ2-1	TGTGCCAGCAGTCGACTAGCGGGAGGGGCCTACAATGAGCAGTTCTTC	CASSRLAGGAYNEQFF
NA	NA	TRBV19	TRBJ1-6	TGTGCCAGTAGTGTTTCAATGGCCGGGACGGGAAGTAATTCACCCCTCCACTTT	CASSVSMAGTGSNSPLHF
TRBD2	many	TRBV15	TRBJ2-7	TGTGCCACCAGCAGAGAGGGACTAGTCGGCGAGCAGTACTTC	CATSREGLVGEQYF
TRBD2	many	TRBV2	TRBJ2-2	TGTGCCAGCAGTTCTAGCGGAGAGCGGACCGGGAAGCTGTTTTTT	CASSSSGERTGKLFF
NA	many	TRBV4-3	TRBJ2-7	TGCGCCAGCAGCCAAGAACGGACGGGTTCCTACGAGCAGTACTTC	CASSQERTGSYEQYF
TRBD1	NA	TRBV12-3/TRBV12-4	TRBJ1-1	TGTGCCAGCAGTTTGGGACAGGGATCTGTAGCTTTCTTT	CASSLGQGSVAFF
TRBD2	NA	TRBV7-3	TRBJ2-5	TGTGCCAGCAGCTTAAGTGGACTAGCGGGTCAAGAGACCCAGTACTTC	CASSLSGLAGQETQYF
NA	many	TRBV7-9	TRBJ1-4	TGTGCCAGCAGCTTAACCTCACCGACAACCTTAAGGCTTGCAACTAATGAAAAACTGTTTTTT	CASSLTSPTTLRLATNEKLFF
TRBD1	many	TRBV9	TRBJ1-1	TGTGCCAGCAAGGGGGGGGACAGGAACACTGAAGCTTTCTTT	CASKGGDRNTEAFF
TRBD2	NA	TRBV2	TRBJ2-7	TGTGCCAGCAGTGATGCCAGCGGGGGGGCGAACGAGCAGTACTTC	CASSDASGGANEQYF
NA	many	TRBV9	TRBJ2-7	TGTGCCAGCAGCGTCGGGCCTGGCGGCTCCTACGAGCAGTACTTC	CASSVGPGGSYEQYF
NA	NA	TRBV6-1	TRBJ1-1	TGTGCCAGCAGTCTCCGGACGGGTATCAACACTGAAGCTTTCTTT	CASSLRTGINTEAFF
NA	few	TRBV7-2	TRBJ2-1	TGTGCCAGCAGGGATTACAATGAGCAGTTCTTC	CASRDYNEQFF
NA	many	TRBV12-3/TRBV12-4	TRBJ1-3	TGTGCCAGCAGTTGGGCCCGGGGCTCTGGAAACACCATATATTTT	CASSWARGSGNTIYF
NA	NA	TRBV20-1	TRBJ2-5	TGCAGTGCTAGAGATGGTAGCGGTCTTGCCGAGACCCAGTACTTC	CSARDGSGLAETQYF
NA	NA	TRBV6-1	TRBJ2-2	TGTGCCAGCAGTGAAACGGGGAACACCGGGGAGCTGTTTTTT	CASSETGNTGELFF
NA	NA	TRBV10-3	TRBJ1-2	TGTGCCACCAGGCGGCAAAAGGACTATGGCTACACCTTC	CATRRQKDYGYTF
TRBD1	few	TRBV2	TRBJ2-6	TGTGCCAGCAGTGAATCGGGGGGACAGGGGGGGAACACTGAAGCTTTC	CASSESGGQGGNTEAF
NA	NA	TRBV12-3/TRBV12-4	TRBJ2-7	TGTGCCAGCAGCTACGCCCCCCCAGTCATTAAGTACGAGCAGTACTTC	CASSYAPPVIKYEQYF
NA	once	TRBV12-3/TRBV12-4	TRBJ2-2	TGTGCCAGCAGTCTCGCCACGCGTAGGCCCGGGGAGCTGTTTTTT	CASSLATRRPGELFF
TRBD2	once	TRBV15	TRBJ2-5	TGTGCCACCAGAAGGGGACTAGCGGGAGGGCATCGGGAGACCCAGTACTTC	CATRRGLAGGHRETQYF
NA	many	TRBV5-1	TRBJ1-1	TGCGCCAGCACGGGAGGAGACACTGAAGCTTTCTTT	CASTGGDTEAFF
NA	NA	TRBV20-1	TRBJ1-2	TGCAGTGCTAGAGTGGGGGCGGGGTATGGCTACACCTTC	CSARVGAGYGYTF
TRBD1	many	TRBV7-9	TRBJ2-7	TGTGCCAGCAGCCCCTCGGGACAGCTATACGAGCAGTACTTC	CASSPSGQLYEQYF
NA	few	TRBV7-9	TRBJ2-3	TGTGCCAGCAGCTTATGGCTCCGGGACACCCTGTGGCAGTATTTT	CASSLWLRDTLWQYF
TRBD1	NA	TRBV2	TRBJ1-2	TGTGCCAGCTGGGACAGGGGGAACTATGGCTACACCTTC	CASWDRGNYGYTF
NA	many	TRBV10-2	TRBJ1-4	TGCGCCAGCAGGGCGGGGGAAGTGAATGAAAAACTGTTTTTT	CASRAGEVNEKLFF
NA	many	TRBV27	TRBJ2-7	TGTGCCAGCAAAACACTGACCGGCCACGCCGAGCAGTACTTC	CASKTLTGHAEQYF
NA	many	TRBV12-3/TRBV12-4	TRBJ1-1	TGTGCCAGCTCGTCCCTGGGCGGGGCAGAGAACACTGAAGCTTTCTTT	CASSSLGGAENTEAFF
TRBD2	once	TRBV12-3/TRBV12-4	TRBJ2-7	TGTGCCAGCAGAGAGGGGCTAGCGGGAGAAGAGCAGTACTTC	CASREGLAGEEQYF
NA	many	TRBV29-1	TRBJ1-3	TGCAGCGTTGTACGGCAGGAAGAAGCTGGAAGCACCATATATTTT	CSVVRQEEAGSTIYF